The source of this TCR beta chain is a study of neurological immune-mediated disorders. Study findings and constraints: The greatest TCR clonal expansion occurred in HTLV-1-associated myelopathy and the least in multiple sclerosis, which fell below healthy controls. Phylogenetic analysis grouped 18 of 34 multiple sclerosis patients' repertoires together, suggesting a possible repertoire signature.

Germline V lookup: CDR1 SGHRS, CDR2 YFSETQ. Trimming pared 0 bases from V and 6 bases from J, leaving 13 bases between. CDR3 length: 15 residues. In this sample, this clonotype turned up a few times. The antigen remains undetermined. The method for making cDNA was 5'RACE, and it used 10-nucleotide random UMIs. TCRdb called the 5' RACE reads again in MiXCR, with one record for every CDR3 protein. The sample records under 80,000 distinct CDR3 sequences, roughly 5.5% being singletons. The chain employs TRBV5-1 and TRBJ2-1, with D perhaps being TRBD1 or TRBD2 (7 bases each). Sequencing was performed on PBMCs. The TCR was taken from a woman aged 30 to 39 with multiple sclerosis. This chain's CDR3 is CASSLGARGGNEQFF. The CDR3 region has the DNA TGCGCCAGCAGCTTGGGAGCCAGGGGGGGCAATGAGCAGTTCTTC.